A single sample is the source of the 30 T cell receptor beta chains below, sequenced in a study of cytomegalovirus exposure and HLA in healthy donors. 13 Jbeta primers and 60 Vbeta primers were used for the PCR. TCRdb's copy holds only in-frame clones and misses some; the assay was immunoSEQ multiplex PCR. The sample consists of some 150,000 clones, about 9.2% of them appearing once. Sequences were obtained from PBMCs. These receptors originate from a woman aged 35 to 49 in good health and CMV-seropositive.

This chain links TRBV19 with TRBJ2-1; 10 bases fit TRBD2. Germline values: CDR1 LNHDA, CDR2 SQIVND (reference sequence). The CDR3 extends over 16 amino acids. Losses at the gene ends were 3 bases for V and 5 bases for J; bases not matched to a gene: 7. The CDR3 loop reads CASSIIAGGGNNEQFF. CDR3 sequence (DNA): TGTGCCAGTAGTATTATAGCGGGGGGAGGGAACAATGAGCAGTTCTTC.

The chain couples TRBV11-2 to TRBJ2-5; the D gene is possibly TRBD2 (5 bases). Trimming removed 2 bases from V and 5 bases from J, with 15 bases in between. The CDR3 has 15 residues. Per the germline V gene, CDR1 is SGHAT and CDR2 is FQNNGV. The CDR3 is CASSLRSNGGETQYF. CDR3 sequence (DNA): TGTGCCAGCAGCTTAAGGAGTAATGGCGGGGAGACCCAGTACTTC.

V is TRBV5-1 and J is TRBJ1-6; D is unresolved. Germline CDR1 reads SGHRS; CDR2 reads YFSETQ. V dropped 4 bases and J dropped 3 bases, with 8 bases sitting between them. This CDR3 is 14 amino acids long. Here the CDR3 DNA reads TGCGCCAGCAGCCCCGACTTCTATAATTCACCCCTCCACTTT. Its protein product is CASSPDFYNSPLHF.

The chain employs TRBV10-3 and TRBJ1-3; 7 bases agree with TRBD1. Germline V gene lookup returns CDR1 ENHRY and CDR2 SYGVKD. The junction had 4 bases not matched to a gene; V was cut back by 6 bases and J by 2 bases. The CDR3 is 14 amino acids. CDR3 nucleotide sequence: TGTGCCATCAGACTTCAGGGGGCTGGAAACACCATATATTTT. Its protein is CAIRLQGAGNTIYF.

The CDR3 loop reads CASSNQGWVSNQPQHF. CDR3 bases: TGTGCCAGTAGTAACCAGGGATGGGTAAGCAATCAGCCCCAGCATTTT. V usage is TRBV19 and J usage is TRBJ1-5, with D possibly matching TRBD1 (5 bases). V was cut by 4 bases and J by 1 base, with 14 bases left in between. Germline CDR1 reads LNHDA; CDR2 reads SQIVND (reference sequence). There are 16 residues in the CDR3.

The CDR3 protein is CASSRDRGPYNEQFF. CDR3 bases: TGCGCCAGCAGCAGGGACAGGGGGCCCTACAATGAGCAGTTCTTC. The J gene is TRBJ2-1, the V gene TRBV5-1, with TRBD1 matching 12 bases. Germline V gene lookup returns CDR1 SGHRS and CDR2 YFSETQ. The V segment lost 4 bases and the J segment 2 bases; nucleotides outside the gene matches: 1. The CDR3 loop spans 15 amino acids.

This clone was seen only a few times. The chain's CDR3 is CASSYGRGVYEQYF. In nucleotides, the CDR3 is TGTGCCAGCAGTTACGGGCGGGGGGTCTACGAGCAGTACTTC. The chain employs TRBV6-5 and TRBJ2-7; 8 bases are shared with TRBD2. Trimming removed 2 bases from V and 3 bases from J; junction bases left unmatched: 3. Germline CDR1 is MNHEY and CDR2 is SVGAGI. This CDR3 contains 14 residues.

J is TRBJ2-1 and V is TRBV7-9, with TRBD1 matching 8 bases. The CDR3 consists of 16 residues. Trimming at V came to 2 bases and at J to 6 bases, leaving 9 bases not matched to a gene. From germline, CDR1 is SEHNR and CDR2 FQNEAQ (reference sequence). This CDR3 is CASSLTSGTGTNEQFF. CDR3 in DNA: TGTGCCAGCAGCTTAACTTCTGGGACAGGCACCAATGAGCAGTTCTTC.

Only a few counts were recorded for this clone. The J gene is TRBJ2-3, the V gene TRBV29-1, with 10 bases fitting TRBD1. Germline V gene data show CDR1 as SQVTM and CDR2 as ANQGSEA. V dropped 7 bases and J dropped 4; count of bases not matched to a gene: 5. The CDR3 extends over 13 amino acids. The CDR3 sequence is CSGDRGNADTQYF. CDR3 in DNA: TGCAGCGGGGACAGGGGTAACGCAGATACGCAGTATTTT.

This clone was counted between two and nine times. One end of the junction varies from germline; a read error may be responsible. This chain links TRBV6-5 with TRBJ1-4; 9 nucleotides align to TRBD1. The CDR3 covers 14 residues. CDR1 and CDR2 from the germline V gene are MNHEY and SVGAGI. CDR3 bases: TGTGCCAGCAGTTATAAACCGGGACAGGGAAAACTGTCTTTT. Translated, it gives CASSYKPGQGKLSF.

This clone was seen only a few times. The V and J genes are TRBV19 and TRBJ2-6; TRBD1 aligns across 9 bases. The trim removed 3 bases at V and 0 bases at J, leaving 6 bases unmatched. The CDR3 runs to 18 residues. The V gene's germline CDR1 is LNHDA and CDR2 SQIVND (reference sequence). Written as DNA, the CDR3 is TGTGCCAGTAGTATCCGACAGGGGGTCCTCTCTGGGGCCAACGTCCTGACTTTC. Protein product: CASSIRQGVLSGANVLTF.

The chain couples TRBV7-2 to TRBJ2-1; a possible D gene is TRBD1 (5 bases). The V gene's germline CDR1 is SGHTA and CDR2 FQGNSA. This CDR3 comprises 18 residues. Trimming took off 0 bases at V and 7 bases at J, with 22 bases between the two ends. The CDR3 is CASSLATPGPQRGNEQFF. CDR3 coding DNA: TGTGCCAGCAGCTTAGCCACTCCAGGGCCCCAGAGAGGTAATGAGCAGTTCTTC.

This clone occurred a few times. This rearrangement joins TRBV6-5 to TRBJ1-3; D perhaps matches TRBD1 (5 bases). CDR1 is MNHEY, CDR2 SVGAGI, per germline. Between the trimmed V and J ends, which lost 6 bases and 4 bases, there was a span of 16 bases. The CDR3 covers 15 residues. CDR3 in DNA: TGTGCCAGCAGCCTCACAGGATCGTCCGGAAACACCATATATTTT. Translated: CASSLTGSSGNTIYF.

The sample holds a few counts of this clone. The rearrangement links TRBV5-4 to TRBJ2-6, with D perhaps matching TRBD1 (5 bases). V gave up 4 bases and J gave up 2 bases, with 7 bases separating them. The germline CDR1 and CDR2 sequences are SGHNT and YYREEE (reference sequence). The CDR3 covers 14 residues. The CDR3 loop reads CASSQGTGANVLTF. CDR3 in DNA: TGTGCCAGCAGCCAGGGAACTGGGGCCAACGTCCTGACTTTC.

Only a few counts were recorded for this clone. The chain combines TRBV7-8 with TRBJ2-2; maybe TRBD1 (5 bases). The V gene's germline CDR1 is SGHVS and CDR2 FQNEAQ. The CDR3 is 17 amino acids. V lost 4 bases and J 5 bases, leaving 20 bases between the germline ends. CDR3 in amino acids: CASSSTPARVKTGELFF. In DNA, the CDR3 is TGTGCCAGCAGCTCTACCCCGGCCAGGGTCAAAACCGGGGAGCTGTTTTTT. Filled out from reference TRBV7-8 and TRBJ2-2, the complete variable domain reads GAGVSQSPRYKVAKRGQDVALRCDPISGHVSLFWYQQALGQGPEFLTYFQNEAQLDKSGLPSDRFFAERPEGSVSTLKIQRTQQEDSAVYLCASSSTPARVKTGELFFGEGSRLTVL.

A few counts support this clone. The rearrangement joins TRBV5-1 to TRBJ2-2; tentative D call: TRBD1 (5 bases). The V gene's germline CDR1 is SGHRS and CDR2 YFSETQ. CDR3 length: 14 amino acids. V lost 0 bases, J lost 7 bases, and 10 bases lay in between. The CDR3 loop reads CASSLDGAGGELFF. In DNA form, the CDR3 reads TGCGCCAGCAGCTTGGATGGGGCTGGCGGGGAGCTGTTTTTT.

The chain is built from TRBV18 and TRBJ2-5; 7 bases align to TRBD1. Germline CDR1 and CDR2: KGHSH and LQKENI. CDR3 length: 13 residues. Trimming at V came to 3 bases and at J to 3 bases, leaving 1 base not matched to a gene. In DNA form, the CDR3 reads TGTGCCAGCTCACCCGGGACAGAAGAGACCCAGTACTTC. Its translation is CASSPGTEETQYF.

The CDR3, as DNA: TGTGCCAGCAGCTTATACGGGACAGGAGGCTCTGGGGCCAACGTCCTGACTTTC. It specifies CASSLYGTGGSGANVLTF. The chain couples TRBV7-6 to TRBJ2-6, with 8 bases matching TRBD1. Germline values: CDR1 SGHVS, CDR2 FNYEAQ. The CDR3 is 18 amino acids. After removal of 2 bases from V and 0 bases from J, the junction contained 6 bases not matched to a gene. Looking up the rest from reference TRBV7-6 and TRBJ2-6 gives the full variable domain: GAGVSQSPRYKVTKRGQDVALRCDPISGHVSLYWYRQALGQGPEFLTYFNYEAQQDKSGLPNDRFSAERPEGSISTLTIQRTEQRDSAMYRCASSLYGTGGSGANVLTFGAGSRLTVL.

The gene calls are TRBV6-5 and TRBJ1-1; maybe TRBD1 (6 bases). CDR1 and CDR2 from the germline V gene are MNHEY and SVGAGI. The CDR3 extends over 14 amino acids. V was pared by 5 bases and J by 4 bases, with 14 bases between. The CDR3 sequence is CASSHGGASTEAFF. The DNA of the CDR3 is TGTGCCAGCAGTCACGGGGGGGCTAGCACTGAAGCTTTCTTT.

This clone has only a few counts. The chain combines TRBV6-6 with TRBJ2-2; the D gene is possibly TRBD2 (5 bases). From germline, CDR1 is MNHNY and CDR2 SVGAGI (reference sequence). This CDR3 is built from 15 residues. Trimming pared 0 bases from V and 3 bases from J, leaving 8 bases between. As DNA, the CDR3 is TGTGCCAGCAGTTACTCGAGGCGGGACACCGGGGAGCTGTTTTTT. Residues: CASSYSRRDTGELFF.

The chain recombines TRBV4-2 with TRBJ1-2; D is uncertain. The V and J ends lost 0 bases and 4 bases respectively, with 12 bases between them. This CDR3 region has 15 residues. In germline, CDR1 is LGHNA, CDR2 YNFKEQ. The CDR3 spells CASSQDQQNPYGYTF. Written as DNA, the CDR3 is TGTGCCAGCAGCCAAGATCAACAGAACCCCTATGGCTACACCTTC.

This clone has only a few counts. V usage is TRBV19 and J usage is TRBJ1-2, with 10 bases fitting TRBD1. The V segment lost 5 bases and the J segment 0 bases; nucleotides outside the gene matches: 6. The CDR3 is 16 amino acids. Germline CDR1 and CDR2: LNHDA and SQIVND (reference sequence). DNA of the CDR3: TGTGCCAGTAGTTCCATAGACAGGGGGCCTAACTATGGCTACACCTTC. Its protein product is CASSSIDRGPNYGYTF. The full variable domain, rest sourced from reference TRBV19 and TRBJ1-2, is DGGITQSPKYLFRKEGQNVTLSCEQNLNHDAMYWYRQDPGQGLRLIYYSQIVNDFQKGDIAEGYSVSREKKESFPLTVTSAQKNPTAFYLCASSSIDRGPNYGYTFGSGTRLTVV.

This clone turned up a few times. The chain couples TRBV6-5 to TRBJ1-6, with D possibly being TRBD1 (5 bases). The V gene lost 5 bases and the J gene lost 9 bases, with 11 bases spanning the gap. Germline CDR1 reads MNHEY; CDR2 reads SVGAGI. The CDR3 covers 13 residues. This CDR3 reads CASSRGSSSPLHF. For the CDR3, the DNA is TGTGCCAGCAGTCGGGGGAGTAGTTCACCCCTCCACTTT.

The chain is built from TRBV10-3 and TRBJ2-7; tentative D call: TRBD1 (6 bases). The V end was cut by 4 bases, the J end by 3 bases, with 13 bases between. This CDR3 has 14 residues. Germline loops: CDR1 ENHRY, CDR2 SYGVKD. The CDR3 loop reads CAISAPSDSYEQYF. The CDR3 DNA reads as TGTGCCATCAGTGCCCCCTCGGACAGCTACGAGCAGTACTTC.

The CDR3 is CASSAGIAGNTEAFF. CDR3 sequence (DNA): TGTGCCAGCAGCGCGGGGATAGCAGGGAACACTGAAGCTTTCTTT. The V and J genes are TRBV9 and TRBJ1-1; D is unclear. The CDR3 covers 15 residues. CDR1 and CDR2 from the germline V gene are SGDLS and YYNGEE. Trimming cost V 3 bases and J 1 base, with 13 bases left between them.

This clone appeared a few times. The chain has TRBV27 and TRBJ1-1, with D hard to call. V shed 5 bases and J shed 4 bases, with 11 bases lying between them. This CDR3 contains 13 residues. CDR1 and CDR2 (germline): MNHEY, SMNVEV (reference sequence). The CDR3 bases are TGTGCCAGCAGTGCCGGGATTATCACTGAAGCTTTCTTT. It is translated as CASSAGIITEAFF.

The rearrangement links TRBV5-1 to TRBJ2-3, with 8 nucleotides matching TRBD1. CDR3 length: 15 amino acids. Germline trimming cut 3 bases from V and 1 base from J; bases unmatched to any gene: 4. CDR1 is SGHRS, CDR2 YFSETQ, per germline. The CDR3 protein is CASSSQGAGTDTQYF. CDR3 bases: TGCGCCAGCAGCTCCCAGGGGGCTGGCACAGATACGCAGTATTTT.

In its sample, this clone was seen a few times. The CDR3 bases are TGTGCCAGCAGTGGAGCGGGGGCCCTCACAGATACGCAGTATTTT. Encoded protein: CASSGAGALTDTQYF. The chain uses TRBV25-1 and TRBJ2-3; TRBD2 agrees at 8 bases. Germline CDR1 reads MGHDK; CDR2 reads SYGVNS. This CDR3 spans 15 amino acids. The V and J ends lost 4 bases and 2 bases, in that order; junction bases with no gene match: 5.

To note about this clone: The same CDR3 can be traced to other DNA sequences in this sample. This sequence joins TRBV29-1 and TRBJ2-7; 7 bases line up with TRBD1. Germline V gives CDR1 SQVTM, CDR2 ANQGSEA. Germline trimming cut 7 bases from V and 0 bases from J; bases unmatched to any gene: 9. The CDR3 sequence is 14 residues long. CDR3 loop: CSALSQGLSYEQYF. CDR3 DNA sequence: TGCAGCGCTCTCTCACAGGGGCTCTCCTACGAGCAGTACTTC.

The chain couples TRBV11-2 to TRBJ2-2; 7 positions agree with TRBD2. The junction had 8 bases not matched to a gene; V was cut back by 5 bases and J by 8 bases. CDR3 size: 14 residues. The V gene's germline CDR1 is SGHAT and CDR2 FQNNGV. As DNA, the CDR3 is TGTGCCAGCAGCCCTCGGGGGGTTGAGGGGGAGCTGTTTTTT. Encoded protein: CASSPRGVEGELFF.